These 2 T cell receptor beta chains came from one sample sequenced in a study of OX40 agonist ivuxolimab in advanced cancers. The method was immunoSEQ multiplex PCR; TCRdb's version includes in-frame clones alone and lacks a portion of them. The sample contains 90,000 to 150,000 clones, around 87% of which appear only once. The sequences come from CD4+ or CD8+ T cells sorted from blood, collected in a trial of the OX40 agonist ivuxolimab. The origin of the receptors is an adult with an advanced solid tumor such as melanoma, head and neck, liver or kidney cancer.

V usage is TRBV30 and J usage is TRBJ1-5; D is possibly TRBD1 (6 bases). This CDR3 has 13 residues. V lost 2 bases and J lost 7, with 12 bases in between. CDR1 is GTSNPN and CDR2 is SVGIG in the germline V gene (reference sequence). CDR3 sequence reads: CAWSNTGKQPQHF. CDR3 in DNA: TGTGCCTGGAGTAATACAGGGAAACAGCCCCAGCATTTT.

The rearrangement uses TRBV5-1 and TRBJ1-2; 8 positions match TRBD1. The germline CDR1 and CDR2 sequences are SGHRS and YFSETQ. The CDR3 has 13 amino acids. After removal of 0 bases from V and 5 bases from J, the junction contained 0 bases not matched to a gene. The CDR3 sequence: CASSLGDRYGYTF. The CDR3 nucleotides read TGCGCCAGCAGCTTGGGGGACAGGTATGGCTACACCTTC.